Listed below are T cell receptor beta chains from one sample, sequenced in a study of technical replicates of blood from a few donors. The protocol was immunoSEQ multiplex PCR, while the TCRdb copy is restricted to in-frame clones and leaves out a portion. Of about 53,000 clones listed, about 86% are singletons. The sequenced sample consisted of PBMCs. These receptor sequences come from a human donor in good health. Some clones in this sample may be carry-over from other donors' samples. CDR3s include the opening cysteine and the closing phenylalanine or tryptophan. D genes are given only for firm matches. A row's size may be missing; if present it is once, few, many or a size class.

V gene	clone size	D gene	J gene	CDR3 protein	CDR3 DNA
TRBV10-3	once	TRBD1	TRBJ2-2	CAIKTGQGDTGELFF	TGTGCCATCAAGACAGGGCAAGGGGACACCGGGGAGCTGTTTTTT
TRBV11-2	.	.	TRBJ2-2	CASSVRIRGTGELFF	TGTGCCAGCAGCGTGAGGATTAGGGGGACCGGGGAGCTGTTTTTT
TRBV2	.	TRBD1	TRBJ1-6	CASSDTGESSYNSPLHF	TGTGCCAGCAGTGATACAGGGGAAAGCTCCTATAATTCACCCCTCCACTTT
TRBV2	.	TRBD1	TRBJ1-6	CASTTGGTSPLHF	TGTGCCAGCACGACAGGGGGCACCTCACCCCTCCACTTT
TRBV5-1	.	.	TRBJ1-3	CASSLVAGASSGNTIYF	TGCGCCAGCAGCTTGGTGGCGGGCGCATCCTCTGGAAACACCATATATTTT
TRBV18	.	TRBD1	TRBJ1-1	CASSPAPDRARNTEAFF	TGTGCCAGCTCACCGGCGCCAGACAGGGCAAGGAACACTGAAGCTTTCTTT
TRBV19	.	.	TRBJ1-5	CASSMGSNSNQPQHF	TGTGCCAGTAGTATGGGTAGCAATAGCAATCAGCCCCAGCATTTT
TRBV5-4	.	.	TRBJ1-1	CASSSTENTEAFF	TGTGCCAGCAGCTCTACAGAGAACACTGAAGCTTTCTTT
TRBV4-3	.	.	TRBJ1-2	CASSQGAQGNYGYTF	TGCGCCAGCAGCCAAGGGGCCCAGGGAAACTATGGCTACACCTTC
TRBV4-3	few	TRBD1	TRBJ1-4	CASSQGTGGTNEKLFF	TGCGCCAGCAGCCAAGGGACAGGGGGAACTAATGAAAAACTGTTTTTT
TRBV5-4	.	.	TRBJ1-2	CASSIRIGDPYGYTF	TGTGCCAGCAGCATCCGGATCGGGGATCCCTATGGCTACACCTTC
TRBV15	.	.	TRBJ1-2	CATSRGEAYGYTF	TGTGCCACCAGCAGGGGGGAGGCCTATGGCTACACCTTC
TRBV7-2	.	TRBD2	TRBJ2-7	CASSSAGGAGAPGEQYF	TGTGCCAGCAGCTCGGCCGGGGGGGCGGGGGCCCCGGGGGAGCAGTACTTC
TRBV6-5	.	.	TRBJ1-1	CASSYSGGVEAFF	TGTGCCAGCAGTTACAGCGGAGGCGTTGAAGCTTTCTTT
TRBV4-2	.	.	TRBJ2-3	CASSQDPSTSMSDTQYF	TGTGCCAGCAGCCAAGATCCATCGACTAGTATGTCGGATACGCAGTATTTT
TRBV2	.	.	TRBJ2-5	CASSDRQGTGETQYF	TGTGCCAGCAGTGATCGGCAGGGTACCGGGGAGACCCAGTACTTC
TRBV19	.	TRBD1	TRBJ1-2	CASRPRTGSAGYGYTF	TGTGCCAGTAGACCGAGGACAGGTTCCGCGGGCTATGGCTACACCTTC
TRBV7-6	few	.	TRBJ2-1	CASSLGGGEQFF	TGTGCCAGCTCCCTGGGGGGTGGTGAGCAGTTCTTC
TRBV10-1	few	.	TRBJ1-2	CASSALNYGYTF	TGCGCCAGCAGTGCCCTGAACTATGGCTACACCTTC
TRBV5-1	.	.	TRBJ2-3	CATKWSLYTDTQYF	TGCGCCACCAAGTGGTCCCTATACACAGATACGCAGTATTTT
TRBV10-3	.	.	TRBJ2-7	CAISDRGEGPYEQYF	TGTGCCATCAGTGATAGGGGGGAGGGCCCCTACGAGCAGTACTTC
TRBV6-4	once	.	TRBJ2-2	CASSVGGTGELFF	TGTGCCAGCAGTGTCGGGGGCACCGGGGAGCTGTTTTTT
TRBV4-3	.	.	TRBJ1-3	CASSQDAGYGNTIYF	TGCGCCAGCAGCCAAGATGCAGGGTACGGAAACACCATATATTTT
TRBV5-6	.	.	TRBJ2-5	CASSLKGHEETQYF	TGTGCCAGCAGCTTGAAGGGGCATGAAGAGACCCAGTACTTC
TRBV7-8	once	TRBD1	TRBJ2-2	CASSLGQGSGGELFF	TGTGCCAGCAGCTTAGGACAGGGTTCGGGCGGGGAGCTGTTTTTT
TRBV5-1	.	TRBD1	TRBJ1-2	CASSLEGALYGYTF	TGCGCCAGCAGCTTGGAGGGGGCACTCTATGGCTACACCTTC
TRBV10-2	.	TRBD1	TRBJ2-7	CASSDGRGPYEQYF	TGCGCCAGCAGTGACGGCAGGGGGCCCTACGAGCAGTACTTC
TRBV25-1	.	TRBD1	TRBJ1-1	CASSEDRAFSTEAFF	TGTGCCAGCAGTGAGGACAGGGCCTTCTCGACTGAAGCTTTCTTT
TRBV4-1	.	.	TRBJ2-7	CASSQGRGSYEQYF	TGCGCCAGCAGCCAAGGTCGTGGGAGTTACGAGCAGTACTTC
TRBV29-1	.	.	TRBJ1-2	CSVSRTDYGYTF	TGCAGCGTTAGTAGGACAGACTATGGCTACACCTTC
TRBV27	.	.	TRBJ2-7	CASRLRQASYEQYF	TGTGCCAGCAGACTCAGACAGGCCTCCTACGAGCAGTACTTC
TRBV6-5	.	TRBD2	TRBJ2-7	CASSLSSGFSYEQYF	TGTGCCAGCAGTCTCTCTAGCGGGTTTTCCTACGAGCAGTACTTC
TRBV4-3	.	TRBD1	TRBJ2-7	CASSQVSGQGAAEQYF	TGCGCCAGCAGCCAAGTTTCGGGACAGGGGGCGGCCGAGCAGTACTTC
TRBV7-8	.	TRBD2	TRBJ2-2	CASSLGLAGNTGELFF	TGTGCCAGCAGCTTAGGACTAGCGGGGAACACCGGGGAGCTGTTTTTT
TRBV4-1	.	.	TRBJ2-1	CASSVVEGEQFF	TGCGCCAGCAGCGTGGTCGAGGGTGAGCAGTTCTTC
TRBV30	.	.	TRBJ1-4	CAWTGTRNEKLFF	TGTGCCTGGACGGGGACACGAAATGAAAAACTGTTTTTT
TRBV5-1	.	.	TRBJ2-1	CASSLAAGTRNEQFF	TGCGCCAGCAGCTTGGCCGCGGGGACCCGGAATGAGCAGTTCTTC
TRBV4-1	once	.	TRBJ1-1	CASSQVNLIDEAFF	TGCGCCAGCAGCCAAGTTAACTTGATCGATGAAGCTTTCTTT
TRBV18	.	TRBD1	TRBJ1-2	CASSLSLDRALGYTF	TGTGCCAGCTCACTATCCCTGGACAGGGCGTTGGGCTACACCTTC
TRBV5-1	once	.	TRBJ2-3	CASSLQAVPDTQYF	TGCGCCAGCAGCTTGCAAGCGGTTCCAGATACGCAGTATTTT
TRBV5-1	.	TRBD1	TRBJ2-3	CASSWTGSADTQYF	TGCGCCAGCAGCTGGACAGGCTCCGCAGATACGCAGTATTTT
TRBV28	.	.	TRBJ1-2	CASSFTDSPYTF	TGTGCCAGCAGTTTCACGGACAGCCCTTACACCTTC
TRBV4-2	.	TRBD2	TRBJ2-7	CASSQRGLAGGYEQYF	TGTGCCAGCAGCCAACGGGGACTAGCGGGAGGCTACGAGCAGTACTTC
TRBV25-1	.	.	TRBJ2-2	CASTEGGTGELFF	TGTGCCAGCACCGAGGGGGGGACCGGGGAGCTGTTTTTT
TRBV7-2	.	TRBD2	TRBJ2-2	CASSSTSAGELFF	TGTGCCAGCAGCTCTACTAGCGCCGGGGAGCTGTTTTTT
TRBV7-6	.	TRBD2	TRBJ2-1	CASSLASGRAGAYNEQFF	TGTGCCAGCAGCTTAGCTAGCGGGAGGGCCGGAGCCTACAATGAGCAGTTCTTC
TRBV7-2	few	.	TRBJ1-2	CASSLVWDTSNYGYTF	TGTGCCAGCAGCTTAGTTTGGGACACATCTAACTATGGCTACACCTTC
TRBV18	.	.	TRBJ1-2	CASSPSQASDYGYTF	TGTGCCAGCTCACCCTCCCAGGCGAGTGACTATGGCTACACCTTC
TRBV6-4	.	.	TRBJ1-1	CASSWTVGAEAFF	TGTGCCAGCAGTTGGACAGTTGGGGCTGAAGCTTTCTTT
TRBV7-2	.	.	TRBJ2-7	CASSQNSYEQYF	TGTGCCAGCAGCCAAAACTCCTACGAGCAGTACTTC
TRBV19	.	.	TRBJ1-2	CASKGEGMDGYTF	TGTGCCAGTAAAGGGGAAGGGATGGATGGCTACACCTTC
TRBV5-1	.	TRBD1	TRBJ1-1	CASSPRQGARTEAFF	TGCGCCAGCAGCCCTAGACAGGGGGCGCGGACTGAAGCTTTCTTT
TRBV30	.	.	TRBJ1-1	CAWSERTEAFF	TGTGCCTGGAGTGAGAGGACTGAAGCTTTCTTT